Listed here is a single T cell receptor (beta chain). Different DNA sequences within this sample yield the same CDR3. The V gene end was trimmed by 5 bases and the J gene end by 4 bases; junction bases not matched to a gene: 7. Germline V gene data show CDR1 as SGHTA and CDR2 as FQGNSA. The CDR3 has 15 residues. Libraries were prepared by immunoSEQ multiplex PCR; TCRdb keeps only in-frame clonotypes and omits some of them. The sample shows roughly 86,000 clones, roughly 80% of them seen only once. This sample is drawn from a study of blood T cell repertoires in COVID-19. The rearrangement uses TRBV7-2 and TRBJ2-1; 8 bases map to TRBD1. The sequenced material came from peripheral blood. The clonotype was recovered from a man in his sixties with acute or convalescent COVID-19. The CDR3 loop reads CASSLRTGGYNEQFF. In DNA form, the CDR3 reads TGTGCCAGCAGCCTACGAACAGGGGGATACAATGAGCAGTTCTTC.